This entry features one TCR beta chain sequence. TCRdb keeps only in-frame clones here, not all; method: immunoSEQ multiplex PCR. The sample has about 73,000 clones; about nine tenths are singletons. The sample is drawn from a study of radiotherapy plus CTLA-4 blockade in lung cancer. Germline CDR1 is MNHNY and CDR2 is SVGAGI (reference sequence). This CDR3 is 15 amino acids long. Trimming removed 10 bases at V and 1 base at J, with 16 bases between. The receptor was derived from a human donor with non-small cell lung cancer that progressed on radiotherapy plus ipilimumab. This chain joins TRBV6-6 and TRBJ2-2; tentative D call: TRBD1 (6 bases). The input for sequencing was peripheral blood, taken from a patient treated with radiotherapy plus ipilimumab. CDR3 amino acids: CATQGKKGNTGELFF. The DNA for the CDR3 is TGTGCCACGCAGGGGAAAAAAGGGAACACCGGGGAGCTGTTTTTT.